This T cell receptor (beta chain) was recovered during a study of blood T cells in healthy people across ages. This clonotype has more than one count but fewer than ten. The antigen remains undetermined. A sample-barcoded 5' primer and a J-beta primer mix were used in a second PCR of roughly 6 to 11 cycles. TCRdb recomputed calls from the 5' RACE reads with MiXCR, one row per CDR3 protein. Of about 1,600,000 distinct CDR3 sequences in the sample, about 43% were seen once. The length of the CDR3 is 15 residues. The germline CDR1 and CDR2 sequences are LGHDT and YNNKEL (reference sequence). V shed 6 bases and J 2 bases; nucleotides not matched to a gene: 5. Study-wide results and caveats: Across the age range, TCR beta diversity per million T cells fell in a roughly linear way.

The TCR sequence derives from a young woman in good health. This chain connects TRBV3-1 to TRBJ2-3, with 10 bases identical to TRBD1. Input material: blood. CDR3 sequence reads: CASRSGTGATDTQYF. The CDR3 DNA follows: TGTGCCAGCAGGTCCGGGACAGGGGCCACAGATACGCAGTATTTT.